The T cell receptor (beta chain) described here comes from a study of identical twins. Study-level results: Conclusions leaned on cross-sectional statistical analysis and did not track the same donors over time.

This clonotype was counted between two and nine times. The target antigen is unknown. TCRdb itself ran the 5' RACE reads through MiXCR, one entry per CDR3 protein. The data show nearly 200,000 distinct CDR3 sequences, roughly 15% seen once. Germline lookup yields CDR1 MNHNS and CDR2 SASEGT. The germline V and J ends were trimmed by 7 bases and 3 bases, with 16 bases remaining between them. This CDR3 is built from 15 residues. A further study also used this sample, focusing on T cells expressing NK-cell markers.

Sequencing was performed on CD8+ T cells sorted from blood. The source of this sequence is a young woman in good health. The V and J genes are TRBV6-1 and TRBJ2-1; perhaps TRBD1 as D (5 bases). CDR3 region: CASIDRQSVYNEQFF. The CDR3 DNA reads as TGTGCCAGCATTGACAGACAGAGTGTCTACAATGAGCAGTTCTTC.